One and the same sample provided the 23 T cell receptor beta chains below, sequenced in a study of identical twins. Each CDR3 protein is one row after TCRdb ran MiXCR on the 5' RACE reads. The table includes roughly 700,000 distinct CDR3 sequences, over 8.5% detected once. The data also belong to a second study, concerning yellow fever vaccine responses in identical twins.

Sample: PBMCs. These receptors originate from a woman between 18 and 29 years old in good health.

The chain couples TRBV7-8 to TRBJ2-3, with 9 bases lining up with TRBD1. CDR1 is SGHVS and CDR2 is FQNEAQ in the germline V gene. V lost 5 bases and J lost 5; bases outside the gene matches: 14. The CDR3 spans 17 residues. This CDR3 reads CASSNYNRGPLKDTQYF. CDR3 DNA: TGTGCCAGCAGCAATTATAACAGGGGGCCTTTAAAAGATACGCAGTATTTT.

The V gene is TRBV18, the J gene TRBJ2-7, with 14 nucleotides matching TRBD2. The J segment lost 7 bases and the V segment lost 5 bases, leaving 7 bases of the junction unmatched. CDR3 length: 15 amino acids. Germline V gene sequence: CDR1 KGHSH, CDR2 LQKENI. CDR3 region: CASSEDGLAGGEQYF. The CDR3 DNA is TGTGCCAGCTCAGAAGACGGACTAGCGGGGGGTGAGCAGTACTTC.

As for this clonotype: A much larger clonotype is one base distant, so this may be a read error. The chain is built from TRBV2 and TRBJ2-4; a possible D gene is TRBD2 (6 bases). V lost 8 bases and J lost 0, with 8 bases in between. Germline V gene data show CDR1 as SNHLY and CDR2 as FYNNEI. The CDR3 totals 13 residues. CDR3 DNA: TGTGCCAGCGGGGGACTAGCCAAAAACATTCAGTACTTC. As protein: CASGGLAKNIQYF.

The rearrangement links TRBV7-9 to TRBJ2-3; D unclear. Trimming shortened V by 5 bases and J by 0 bases, and 12 bases separated the two germline ends. From germline, CDR1 is SEHNR and CDR2 FQNEAQ (reference sequence). The CDR3 length is 15 residues. The CDR3 spells CASSTSESSTDTQYF. Here the CDR3 DNA reads TGTGCCAGCAGCACAAGCGAGTCTAGCACAGATACGCAGTATTTT. Combining the CDR3 with reference TRBV7-9 and TRBJ2-3 gives the whole variable domain DTGVSQNPRHKITKRGQNVTFRCDPISEHNRLYWYRQTLGQGPEFLTYFQNEAQLEKSRLLSDRFSAERPKGSFSTLEIQRTEQGDSAMYLCASSTSESSTDTQYFGPGTRLTVL.

The rearrangement links TRBV12-3 or TRBV12-4 to TRBJ2-7, with TRBD1 matching over 7 bases. The CDR3 has 14 amino acids. J lost 6 bases, V lost 6 bases, and 11 bases had no gene match. As DNA, the CDR3 is TGTGCCAGCAGAATGGGACAGACCCAAAGCGAGCAGTACTTC. This encodes CASRMGQTQSEQYF.

The chain carries TRBV25-1 and TRBJ1-4; a weak D match, TRBD1 (5 bases). CDR1 and CDR2 (germline): MGHDK, SYGVNS. V lost 3 bases, J lost 4 bases, and 12 bases lay in between. This CDR3 contains 15 residues. The CDR3 region has the DNA TGTGCCAGCAGTGACCCAGGGTGGAATAATGAAAAACTGTTTTTT. This sequence encodes CASSDPGWNNEKLFF.

The chain joins TRBV4-3 to TRBJ2-5, with 7 bases fitting TRBD1. The V gene end was trimmed by 0 bases and the J gene end by 5 bases; junction bases not matched to a gene: 9. The CDR3 has 16 residues. Germline V gene lookup returns CDR1 LGHNA and CDR2 YSLEER. CDR3 residues: CASSQDYKGAEETQYF. CDR3 sequence (DNA): TGCGCCAGCAGCCAAGATTACAAGGGGGCTGAGGAGACCCAGTACTTC.

In its sample, this clonotype was seen a few times. The genes are TRBV3-1 and TRBJ2-5, with 12 bases fitting TRBD2. The CDR3 extends over 16 amino acids. J was trimmed by 2 bases and V by 3 bases; bases with no gene match: 4. Germline V gene sequence: CDR1 LGHDT, CDR2 YNNKEL (reference sequence). The CDR3 nucleotides read TGTGCCAGCAGCCAGTCCACTAGCGGGGGGCAAGAGACCCAGTACTTC. Protein product: CASSQSTSGGQETQYF.

The J gene is TRBJ2-1, the V gene TRBV20-1; D gene unclear. CDR3 length: 12 residues. The germline V gene has CDR1 DFQATT and CDR2 SNEGSKA (reference sequence). Trimming removed 3 bases from V and 3 bases from J, with 6 bases in between. This CDR3 is CSASPSYNEQFF. Written as DNA, the CDR3 is TGCAGTGCTAGTCCCAGCTACAATGAGCAGTTCTTC.

The genes are TRBV6-1 and TRBJ1-2; D is ambiguous. This CDR3 contains 12 residues. V lost 7 bases to trimming and J lost 4 bases, with 10 bases between them. CDR1 is MNHNS and CDR2 is SASEGT in the germline V gene. The CDR3 nucleotides read TGTGCCAGCATAAAGAATAGCTATGGCTACACCTTC. Translating gives CASIKNSYGYTF.

The chain carries TRBV9 and TRBJ2-3; 14 nucleotides match TRBD2. With V trimmed by 8 bases and J by 5 bases, 10 bases remained unmatched. This CDR3 has 16 amino acids. From germline, CDR1 is SGDLS and CDR2 YYNGEE. The CDR3 protein is CARSPGTSGGGDTQYF. In DNA form, the CDR3 reads TGTGCCAGAAGCCCCGGGACTAGCGGGGGTGGAGATACGCAGTATTTT. Combining the CDR3 with reference TRBV9 and TRBJ2-3 gives the whole variable domain DSGVTQTPKHLITATGQRVTLRCSPRSGDLSVYWYQQSLDQGLQFLIQYYNGEERAKGNILERFSAQQFPDLHSELNLSSLELGDSALYFCARSPGTSGGGDTQYFGPGTRLTVL.

The table lists this clonotype with a few counts. This chain's CDR3 is CASSLRQGGLEAFF. The CDR3 bases are TGCGCCAGCAGCTTGAGGCAGGGTGGGCTGGAAGCTTTCTTT. The chain has TRBV5-1 and TRBJ1-1; D perhaps matches TRBD1 (5 bases). V was pared by 1 base and J by 8 bases, with 15 bases between. Germline-derived CDR1 and CDR2 are SGHRS and YFSETQ. CDR3 size: 14 residues.

J is TRBJ2-1 and V is TRBV29-1; D gene ambiguous. Per the germline V gene, CDR1 is SQVTM and CDR2 is ANQGSEA. The CDR3 consists of 13 residues. The ends were cut back, 4 bases at V and 1 base at J, with 8 bases in the middle. The CDR3 here is CSVALLSYNEQFF. CDR3 nucleotides: TGCAGCGTTGCCCTCCTATCCTACAATGAGCAGTTCTTC.

This clonotype was recorded a few times. J is TRBJ2-7 and V is TRBV20-1; 11 nucleotides line up with TRBD2. CDR3 size: 17 residues. The V gene's germline CDR1 is DFQATT and CDR2 SNEGSKA (reference sequence). J lost 2 bases, V lost 0 bases, and 9 bases had no gene match. CDR3 residues: CSARDLKLAGATYEQYF. For the CDR3, the DNA is TGCAGTGCTAGAGACCTAAAACTAGCGGGAGCAACCTACGAGCAGTACTTC.

The V call is TRBV20-1, the J call TRBJ2-3; 7 bases map to TRBD1. CDR3 length: 15 residues. Germline V CDR1 and CDR2: DFQATT, SNEGSKA (reference sequence). The V gene end was trimmed by 3 bases and the J gene end by 4 bases; junction bases not matched to a gene: 10. The CDR3 region is CSARGTAVVADTQYF. CDR3 nucleotide sequence: TGCAGTGCTAGGGGGACAGCTGTTGTGGCAGATACGCAGTATTTT.

The chain joins TRBV20-1 to TRBJ2-7; TRBD1 matches 11 bases. From germline, CDR1 is DFQATT and CDR2 SNEGSKA (reference sequence). V gave up 3 bases and J gave up 6 bases; unmatched junction bases: 7. This CDR3 spans 14 amino acids. The CDR3 here is CSASWDRGFSEQYF. CDR3 DNA sequence: TGCAGTGCTAGTTGGGACAGGGGGTTTTCCGAGCAGTACTTC.

The chain combines TRBV12-3 or TRBV12-4 with TRBJ1-2; D uncertain. V was clipped by 3 bases and J by 2 bases, with 7 bases between them. The CDR3 contains 13 residues. The CDR3 protein is CASSLSTNYGYTF. The CDR3 coding sequence is TGTGCCAGCAGTTTGTCCACAAACTATGGCTACACCTTC.

This clonotype was seen ten or more times. The genes are TRBV5-1 and TRBJ2-7; 7 positions agree with TRBD1. Germline V lookup: CDR1 SGHRS, CDR2 YFSETQ. The CDR3 is made up of 18 amino acids. J was trimmed by 7 bases and V by 0 bases; bases with no gene match: 19. CDR3: CASSLVSRTGKDSEEQYF. The CDR3 DNA sequence: TGCGCCAGCAGCTTGGTCAGTCGGACAGGAAAGGACTCAGAAGAGCAGTACTTC. The entire variable domain, with the rest obtained from reference TRBV5-1 and TRBJ2-7, is as follows: KAGVTQTPRYLIKTRGQQVTLSCSPISGHRSVSWYQQTPGQGLQFLFEYFSETQRNKGNFPGRFSGRQFSNSRSEMNVSTLELGDSALYLCASSLVSRTGKDSEEQYFGPGTRLTVT.

The rearrangement links TRBV3-1 to TRBJ2-1, with 10 bases aligning to TRBD2. CDR1 LGHDT and CDR2 YNNKEL come from the germline V gene (reference sequence). The CDR3 has 19 residues. J gave up 5 bases and V 0 bases, and 13 bases lay outside the gene matches. The chain's CDR3 is CASSQDLLRGGLAHNEQFF. The CDR3 DNA follows: TGTGCCAGCAGCCAAGATCTCTTACGTGGGGGACTAGCGCACAATGAGCAGTTCTTC.

The CDR3 reads CASSLRTGARELFF. For the CDR3, the DNA is TGCGCCAGCAGCCTCCGGACAGGCGCGAGGGAGCTGTTTTTT. The rearrangement links TRBV5-1 to TRBJ2-2; the match to TRBD1 covers 7 bases. V shed 4 bases and J 9 bases; nucleotides not matched to a gene: 9. Germline lookup yields CDR1 SGHRS and CDR2 YFSETQ. The CDR3 has 14 amino acids.

This clonotype was observed a handful of times. The chain combines TRBV29-1 with TRBJ2-7; D gene ambiguous. V was pared by 0 bases and J by 9 bases, with 9 bases between. There are 11 residues in the CDR3. Looked up from germline, CDR1 is SQVTM and CDR2 is ANQGSEA. As DNA, the CDR3 is TGCAGCGTTGAAGACTCGGGCATGCAGTACTTC. Amino acid sequence: CSVEDSGMQYF.

The rearrangement links TRBV6-2 or TRBV6-3 to TRBJ2-3; 12 bases are shared with TRBD2. Looked up from germline, CDR1 is MNHEY and CDR2 is SVGEGT. This CDR3 contains 17 residues. J was trimmed by 4 bases and V by 2 bases; bases with no gene match: 7. The CDR3 DNA reads as TGTGCCAGCAGTTACACTGGACTAGCGGGATCCGCAGATACGCAGTATTTT. This gives the protein CASSYTGLAGSADTQYF.

The gene calls are TRBV25-1 and TRBJ2-1; possible D gene TRBD2, 6 bases. V was shortened by 6 bases and J by 6 bases, with 12 bases between the two germline ends. The CDR3 is 13 residues long. CDR1 is MGHDK and CDR2 is SYGVNS in the germline V gene. The CDR3 nucleotides are TGTGCCAGCAGGGCGGGGTTGGGCAATGAGCAGTTCTTC. Translation: CASRAGLGNEQFF. Full variable domain (missing parts from reference TRBV25-1 and TRBJ2-1): EADIYQTPRYLVIGTGKKITLECSQTMGHDKMYWYQQDPGMELHLIHYSYGVNSTEKGDLSSESTVSRIRTEHFPLTLESARPSHTSQYLCASRAGLGNEQFFGPGTRLTVL.